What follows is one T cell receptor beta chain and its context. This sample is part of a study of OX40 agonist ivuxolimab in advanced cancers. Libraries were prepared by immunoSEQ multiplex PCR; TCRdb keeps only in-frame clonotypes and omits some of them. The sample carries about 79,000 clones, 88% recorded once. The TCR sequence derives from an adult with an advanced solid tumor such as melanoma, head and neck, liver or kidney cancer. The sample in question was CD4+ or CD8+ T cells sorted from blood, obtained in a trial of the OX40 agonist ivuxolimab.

Here the CDR3 DNA reads TGTGCCAGCAGTTTATTGTCAGGGGGCAATCAGCCCCAGCATTTT. Translated: CASSLLSGGNQPQHF. The V and J genes are TRBV28 and TRBJ1-5, with D perhaps TRBD1 (6 bases). Trimming took 1 base from V and 2 from J, leaving 9 bases between them. Germline V gene lookup returns CDR1 MDHEN and CDR2 SYDVKM. The CDR3 has 15 residues.